This record looks at one T cell receptor beta chain sequence and its context. This same CDR3 is encoded by further DNA sequences in the sample. Sequencing used immunoSEQ multiplex PCR; TCRdb keeps in-frame clones, though not all of them. The table records 340,000 or so clones, around 86% of them present only once. CDR1 is SGHTA, CDR2 FQGNSA, per germline. V was shortened by 2 bases and J by 0 bases, with 7 bases between the two germline ends. The CDR3 runs to 14 residues. This record comes from a study of blood T cell repertoires in COVID-19. The wider study: COVID-19 samples collected from the United States, Italy and Spain covered acute and convalescent phases.

The origin of this receptor is a man aged 50-59 years with active or convalescent COVID-19. Sequences were obtained from peripheral blood. This chain uses TRBV7-2 with TRBJ1-1; no clear D. CDR3 nucleotide sequence: TGTGCCAGCAGCTTATCGTCAGTGAACACTGAAGCTTTCTTT. Residues: CASSLSSVNTEAFF.